What follows are 15 T cell receptor beta chains derived from one specimen sequenced in a study of shared clonotypes between healthy human individuals. TCRdb's copy holds only in-frame clones and misses some; the assay was immunoSEQ multiplex PCR. The sample carries some 2,400,000 clones, more than 90% recorded once. Source material: naive CD4+ T cells sorted from blood. Subset of the sample: CD45RA+ positively selected. The receptors originated from a man between 18 and 35 years old in good health.

The chain joins TRBV7-8 to TRBJ2-5, with 10 bases that match TRBD1. The germline V gene has CDR1 SGHVS and CDR2 FQNEAQ. The CDR3 length is 15 residues. With V trimmed by 4 bases and J by 5 bases, 7 bases remained unmatched. The CDR3 region is CASSWGQGRRETQYF. Written as DNA, the CDR3 is TGTGCCAGCAGCTGGGGACAGGGGAGGAGGGAGACCCAGTACTTC.

A word on this clone: Within the sample, other DNA sequences also encode this same CDR3. V is TRBV5-1 and J is TRBJ2-7; D is possibly TRBD1 (5 bases). CDR1 is SGHRS, CDR2 YFSETQ, per germline. The CDR3 is 12 residues long. V lost 0 bases and J lost 4, with 5 bases in between. CDR3: CASSLEGYEQYF. CDR3 nucleotide sequence: TGCGCCAGCAGCTTGGAGGGGTACGAGCAGTACTTC.

This chain connects TRBV5-6 to TRBJ2-5; D may be TRBD2 (5 bases). The CDR3 contains 13 residues. V lost 4 bases to trimming and J lost 2 bases, with 9 bases between them. The germline V gene has CDR1 SGHDT and CDR2 YYEEEE. CDR3 amino acids: CASSATGQETQYF. CDR3 nucleotide sequence: TGTGCCAGCAGCGCGACGGGACAAGAGACCCAGTACTTC.

The rearrangement links TRBV27 to TRBJ2-1, with 11 bases aligning to TRBD2. The V gene's germline CDR1 is MNHEY and CDR2 SMNVEV (reference sequence). V dropped 8 bases and J dropped 0; count of bases not matched to a gene: 9. The CDR3 is 17 amino acids. This CDR3 is CASRGLAGTSSYNEQFF. The CDR3 coding sequence is TGTGCCAGCCGTGGACTAGCGGGCACGAGCTCCTACAATGAGCAGTTCTTC.

The chain is built from TRBV10-1 and TRBJ2-3, with a tentative D call TRBD2 (7 bases). CDR3 length: 15 residues. Germline V CDR1 and CDR2: WNHNN, SYGVQD (reference sequence). Trimming removed 3 bases from V and 5 bases from J, with 15 bases in between. This CDR3 reads CASSDRGGRGDTQYF. The CDR3 DNA sequence: TGCGCCAGCAGTGACAGGGGCGGGAGAGGAGATACGCAGTATTTT.

The count of this clone is one. The same CDR3 arises from other DNA sequences in this sample as well. The chain has TRBV5-1 and TRBJ2-7; D unclear. This CDR3 comprises 14 residues. Germline V gene sequence: CDR1 SGHRS, CDR2 YFSETQ. Trimming took off 1 base at V and 2 bases at J, with 10 bases between the two ends. The CDR3 DNA reads TGCGCCAGCAGCTTGCGCGGCCTTACCTACGAGCAGTACTTC. Encoded protein: CASSLRGLTYEQYF.

V usage is TRBV30 and J usage is TRBJ2-7; D is ambiguous. The length of the CDR3 is 12 residues. From germline, CDR1 is GTSNPN and CDR2 SVGIG (reference sequence). V was trimmed by 2 bases and J by 7 bases, leaving 12 bases between them. DNA for the CDR3: TGTGCCTGGAGTCCTTCCCTTAAAGAGCAGTACTTC. As protein: CAWSPSLKEQYF.

Of note for this clone: Within the sample, other DNA sequences also encode this same CDR3. This chain links TRBV5-4 with TRBJ2-1; TRBD1 might be the D (5 bases). V was cut by 0 bases and J by 0 bases, with 7 bases left in between. The CDR3 has 15 residues. The V gene's germline CDR1 is SGHNT and CDR2 YYREEE (reference sequence). CDR3 bases: TGTGCCAGCAGCTTGGGACAGAGCTCCTACAATGAGCAGTTCTTC. It is translated as CASSLGQSSYNEQFF. The variable domain in full, with the rest retrieved from reference TRBV5-4 and TRBJ2-1, is ETGVTQSPTHLIKTRGQQVTLRCSSQSGHNTVSWYQQALGQGPQFIFQYYREEENGRGNFPPRFSGLQFPNYSSELNVNALELDDSALYLCASSLGQSSYNEQFFGPGTRLTVL.

This chain uses TRBV10-2 with TRBJ1-1; D remains ambiguous. This CDR3 region has 13 residues. The ends were cut back, 6 bases at V and 0 bases at J, with 8 bases in the middle. Germline V gene sequence: CDR1 WSHSY, CDR2 SAAADI. The CDR3 loop reads CASRLAVNTEAFF. The CDR3 DNA reads TGCGCCAGCAGGTTGGCGGTGAACACTGAAGCTTTCTTT.

The rearrangement links TRBV29-1 to TRBJ2-7; 8 bases are a match to TRBD1. The CDR3 is 13 residues long. V trimming: 4 bases; J trimming: 3 bases; junction bases outside the gene matches: 5. Germline V gene data show CDR1 as SQVTM and CDR2 as ANQGSEA. CDR3 region: CSVVGTGSYEQYF. CDR3 sequence (DNA): TGCAGCGTTGTCGGGACAGGCAGCTACGAGCAGTACTTC.

The chain couples TRBV10-2 to TRBJ1-5; possibly TRBD1 for D (5 bases). V was trimmed by 3 bases and J by 0 bases, leaving 24 bases between them. CDR1 and CDR2 (germline): WSHSY, SAAADI. The CDR3 has 20 residues. The CDR3 nucleotides are TGCGCCAGCAGTGATCCCCGCGGGGGTATTGCGACCTATAGCAATCAGCCCCAGCATTTT. Amino acids: CASSDPRGGIATYSNQPQHF.

This clone was recorded only once. This chain joins TRBV5-4 and TRBJ1-5, with no clear D. Trimming pared 7 bases from V and 2 bases from J, leaving 16 bases between. Germline V gene data show CDR1 as SGHNT and CDR2 as YYREEE (reference sequence). The CDR3 totals 15 residues. The CDR3 here is CASGRRRSGNQPQHF. The CDR3 DNA reads TGTGCCAGCGGTCGTCGGCGATCGGGCAATCAGCCCCAGCATTTT.

CDR3 in DNA: TGCGCCAGCAGACCCGAGGCAGGGGTGCCGAGCGAGCAGTACTTC. It translates to CASRPEAGVPSEQYF. This chain connects TRBV5-1 to TRBJ2-7, with a tentative D call TRBD1 (6 bases). The germline V gene has CDR1 SGHRS and CDR2 YFSETQ. Between the trimmed V and J ends, which lost 5 bases and 6 bases, there was a span of 21 bases. There are 15 residues in the CDR3.

The rearrangement joins TRBV9 to TRBJ2-7; 7 nucleotides match TRBD1. This CDR3 region has 15 residues. CDR1 is SGDLS, CDR2 YYNGEE, per germline. The trim removed 5 bases at V and 3 bases at J, leaving 11 bases unmatched. The CDR3 coding sequence is TGTGCCAGCAGTGAGTCCGGGACAGCAATCTACGAGCAGTACTTC. This sequence encodes CASSESGTAIYEQYF.

J is TRBJ2-2 and V is TRBV5-1; D uncertain. Per germline, CDR1 SGHRS and CDR2 YFSETQ. The CDR3 has 14 amino acids. Trimming pared 0 bases from V and 8 bases from J, leaving 11 bases between. CDR3 nucleotides: TGCGCCAGCAGCTTGGGTGACCTAGGAGGGGAGCTGTTTTTT. As protein: CASSLGDLGGELFF.